This passage covers 13 T cell receptor beta chains from one sample sequenced in a study of shared clonotypes between healthy human individuals. Repertoires were generated with immunoSEQ multiplex PCR, while TCRdb's copy carries only in-frame clones and drops some. The table shows roughly 220,000 clones, with over 50% occurring only once. The sample comprised memory CD4+ T cells sorted from blood. Stated subset: CD45RA-negative fraction. These TCRs come from a man younger than 45 in good health.

Note on this clone: Given a much more abundant clone one base away, this may be a read error. This rearrangement joins TRBV28 to TRBJ2-7; TRBD1 matches at 7 bases. CDR3 length: 14 amino acids. The germline gives CDR1 MDHEN, CDR2 SYDVKM. CDR3 sequence (DNA): TGTGCCGGCAGTTTAATAACAGGGGCCTACGAGCAGTACTTC. It translates to CAGSLITGAYEQYF.

This clone was seen just once. J is TRBJ2-2 and V is TRBV7-3; 10 bases are shared with TRBD1. CDR1 and CDR2 from the germline V gene are SGHTA and FQGTGA. The CDR3 is made up of 13 amino acids. V trimming: 8 bases; J trimming: 5 bases; junction bases outside the gene matches: 2. CDR3 nucleotide sequence: TGTGCCAGCGGACAGGGGGAAACCGGGGAGCTGTTTTTT. Translating gives CASGQGETGELFF.

The chain employs TRBV7-2 and TRBJ2-1; D remains ambiguous. Germline V lookup: CDR1 SGHTA, CDR2 FQGNSA. The CDR3 has 14 amino acids. Trimming shortened V by 0 bases and J by 10 bases, and 13 bases separated the two germline ends. CDR3 coding DNA: TGTGCCAGCAGCTTAGCCCCTGAATACGTCGAGCAGTTCTTC. It codes for CASSLAPEYVEQFF.

This clone turned up a few times. J is TRBJ1-4 and V is TRBV18; no clear D gene. V was trimmed by 3 bases and J by 3 bases, leaving 17 bases between them. Germline V gene lookup returns CDR1 KGHSH and CDR2 LQKENI. The CDR3 length is 17 residues. The CDR3 spells CASSPGRERRANEKLFF. The DNA for the CDR3 is TGTGCCAGCTCACCGGGAAGGGAAAGAAGGGCTAATGAAAAACTGTTTTTT.

V gene TRBV2 combines with J gene TRBJ2-1; D remains unclear. The length of the CDR3 is 13 residues. Trimming shortened V by 7 bases and J by 9 bases, and 16 bases separated the two germline ends. Germline V gene lookup returns CDR1 SNHLY and CDR2 FYNNEI. CDR3 loop: CASIPAGTSEQFF. CDR3 DNA sequence: TGTGCCAGCATCCCGGCAGGAACCAGTGAGCAGTTCTTC.

V and J are TRBV15 and TRBJ1-1, with D possibly TRBD1 on 6 matching bases. The CDR3 has 16 residues. Trimming pared 5 bases from V and 6 bases from J, leaving 22 bases between. Germline CDR1 and CDR2: LNHNV and YYDKDF (reference sequence). CDR3: CATSPGGVVKLAEAFF. In DNA form, the CDR3 reads TGTGCCACCAGCCCCGGGGGCGTCGTGAAACTAGCTGAAGCTTTCTTT.

The V call is TRBV4-3, the J call TRBJ1-4; a possible D gene is TRBD1 (5 bases). V dropped 0 bases and J dropped 4 bases, with 15 bases sitting between them. Germline V lookup: CDR1 LGHNA, CDR2 YSLEER. This CDR3 comprises 17 residues. CDR3 bases: TGCGCCAGCAGCCAAGAAGGGAGGGGAGACTTTAATGAAAAACTGTTTTTT. It is translated as CASSQEGRGDFNEKLFF.

V is TRBV11-3 and J is TRBJ2-1; D call uncertain. The CDR3 runs to 13 residues. The germline V gene has CDR1 SGHNT and CDR2 YENEEA. V lost 1 base, J lost 9 bases, and 10 bases lay in between. The CDR3 loop is CASSLGRGIEQFF. The CDR3 nucleotides read TGTGCCAGCAGCTTAGGAAGAGGCATTGAGCAGTTCTTC.

The chain links TRBV5-4 to TRBJ2-2; D gene unclear. Per germline, CDR1 SGHNT and CDR2 YYREEE (reference sequence). There are 16 residues in the CDR3. V lost 0 bases and J 2 bases, leaving 11 bases between the germline ends. The CDR3 loop is CASSLATGFNTGELFF. CDR3 nucleotides: TGTGCCAGCAGCTTGGCAACCGGATTCAACACCGGGGAGCTGTTTTTT.

This chain connects TRBV15 to TRBJ1-5, with a weak D call TRBD1 (5 bases). Germline V gives CDR1 LNHNV, CDR2 YYDKDF (reference sequence). The CDR3 runs 13 residues. Trimming removed 8 bases at V and 2 bases at J, with 10 bases between. The CDR3 sequence is CATSWGGNQPQHF. The CDR3 region has the DNA TGTGCCACCTCTTGGGGCGGCAATCAGCCCCAGCATTTT.

The chain employs TRBV27 and TRBJ2-2, with D tentatively TRBD2 (5 bases). Germline CDR1 is MNHEY and CDR2 is SMNVEV (reference sequence). The CDR3 totals 14 residues. V lost 2 bases to trimming and J lost 7 bases, with 11 bases between them. The CDR3 here is CASSLLAENGELFF. Here the CDR3 DNA reads TGTGCCAGCAGTTTACTAGCAGAGAACGGGGAGCTGTTTTTT.

This clone was seen a few times. The chain combines TRBV7-9 with TRBJ2-3, with TRBD1 as a possible D gene (5 bases). CDR1 SEHNR and CDR2 FQNEAQ come from the germline V gene (reference sequence). The CDR3 has 16 amino acids. With 5 bases removed from V and 4 bases from J, the gap between germline ends came to 19 bases. CDR3 sequence (DNA): TGTGCCAGCAGCCACAGGAATCGGAACCAAGCAGATACGCAGTATTTT. This sequence encodes CASSHRNRNQADTQYF.

The genes are TRBV27 and TRBJ2-5, with 8 bases aligning to TRBD1. This CDR3 is 15 amino acids long. CDR1 is MNHEY and CDR2 is SMNVEV in the germline V gene (reference sequence). V was pared by 2 bases and J by 1 base, with 3 bases of the junction left unmatched. Here the CDR3 reads CASSLRTGPQETQYF. The CDR3 region has the DNA TGTGCCAGCAGTTTAAGGACAGGGCCCCAAGAGACCCAGTACTTC.